One sample yielded the 6 T cell receptor beta chains listed below, sequenced in a study of regulatory T cells in long-lasting Graves disease. Building the TCR beta libraries relied on iRepertoire HTBI primers, and CDR3 regions underwent Arm-PCR. Each CDR3 protein gets one entry after TCRdb re-called the multiplex PCR reads with MiXCR. The profile shows a few hundred thousand distinct CDR3 sequences, roughly 17% of them singletons. The time point is: newly diagnosed GD, antithyroid drugs for less than 3 months. RNA from PBMCs was the source of the TCR library. The same data also went into a second study, on T cells in Graves' hyperthyroidism and ophthalmopathy.

The sample in question was peripheral blood mononuclear cells (PBMCs), obtained at new diagnosis, from a patient treated with antithyroid drugs. The receptors come from a woman between 18 and 29 years old with Graves disease.

This chain links TRBV7-2 with TRBJ2-3; D tentatively fits TRBD1 or TRBD2 (5 bases each). The V end lost 6 bases, the J end lost 4 bases, and 17 bases lay between the germline ends. Germline V gives CDR1 SGHTA, CDR2 FQGNSA. The CDR3 runs 15 residues. The CDR3 sequence: CASRLGPIVADTQYF. In DNA form, the CDR3 reads TGTGCCAGCAGACTGGGACCGATCGTAGCAGATACGCAGTATTTT.

The table lists this clonotype with many counts. The chain combines TRBV20-1 with TRBJ1-1; D is undetermined. V shed 0 bases and J shed 5 bases, with 10 bases lying between them. The CDR3 runs to 13 residues. Looked up from germline, CDR1 is DFQATT and CDR2 is SNEGSKA (reference sequence). This CDR3 reads CSARDGPQTEAFF. For the CDR3, the DNA is TGCAGTGCTAGAGATGGGCCGCAAACTGAAGCTTTCTTT.

This clonotype was recorded many times. This chain connects TRBV5-1 to TRBJ2-7; 11 bases line up with TRBD2. The CDR3 runs to 14 residues. Germline CDR1 and CDR2: SGHRS and YFSETQ. J was trimmed by 6 bases and V by 2 bases; bases with no gene match: 4. Here the CDR3 reads CASSFSGRALEQYF. The CDR3 nucleotides are TGCGCCAGCAGCTTTAGCGGGAGGGCCCTCGAGCAGTACTTC.

The rearrangement joins TRBV11-3 to TRBJ2-2; 10 bases match TRBD2. The V and J ends lost 4 bases and 2 bases, in that order; junction bases with no gene match: 10. This CDR3 has 18 residues. Germline lookup yields CDR1 SGHNT and CDR2 YENEEA. In DNA form, the CDR3 reads TGTGCCAGCAGCTCCAGACTAGCGGGCCGGTTTAACACCGGGGAGCTGTTTTTT. It codes for CASSSRLAGRFNTGELFF.

On this clonotype itself: Its ends do not fully match the called genes, so a read error is possible. The chain carries TRBV5-1 and TRBJ2-2; 7 bases fit TRBD1. Germline-derived CDR1 and CDR2 are SGHRS and YFSETQ. This CDR3 is built from 15 residues. CDR3 in amino acids: CASRKGASNTGELFF. The DNA for the CDR3 is TGTGCCAGCAGAAAGGGGGCCTCGAACACCGGGGAGCTGTTTTTT.

This clonotype occurred a few times. The J gene is TRBJ1-1, the V gene TRBV7-2; D gene unclear. Trimming pared 4 bases from V and 4 bases from J, leaving 16 bases between. Germline CDR1 and CDR2: SGHTA and FQGNSA. CDR3 size: 15 residues. The CDR3 loop is CASSYEYGMLTEAFF. The CDR3, as DNA: TGTGCCAGCAGCTACGAGTATGGGATGCTCACTGAAGCTTTCTTT. Full variable domain (remainder filled in from reference TRBV7-2 and TRBJ1-1): GAGVSQSPSNKVTEKGKDVELRCDPISGHTALYWYRQSLGQGLEFLIYFQGNSAPDKSGLPSDRFSAERTGGSVSTLTIQRTQQEDSAVYLCASSYEYGMLTEAFFGQGTRLTVV.